This paragraph reports one TCR beta chain. The data stem from a study of blood T cell repertoires in COVID-19. Across the whole study: T cells, B-cell-depleted T cells, or PBMCs supplied cDNA or gDNA.

Seattle's cohort entered during active infection and was followed longitudinally. As processed by the authors: Researchers report that nucleated cell counts were estimated from reference gene primer amplification. The data were produced by immunoSEQ multiplex PCR, yet TCRdb's version contains in-frame clones alone and is incomplete. Clonal size and the V and J genes are those of that table, whereas D and trimming came from the DNA. The sample yields about 360,000 clones, 70% to 90% seen once. Trimming shortened V by 1 base and J by 4 bases, and 6 bases separated the two germline ends. Germline CDR1 reads SGHTS; CDR2 reads YDEGEE. This CDR3 has 13 residues.

The receptor's source is an older woman with COVID-19, enrolled during active disease. What was sequenced was peripheral blood. The V gene is TRBV5-8, the J gene TRBJ1-5; D gene unclear. The CDR3 here is CASSLRVNQPQHF. CDR3 nucleotides: TGTGCCAGCAGCTTGCGAGTTAATCAGCCCCAGCATTTT.